The rows below give T cell receptor beta chains drawn from one sample of a study of cytomegalovirus exposure and HLA in healthy donors. Method: immunoSEQ multiplex PCR; TCRdb's copy keeps in-frame clones and lacks some. This sample has approximately 160,000 clones, with more than 70% found just once. Sequencing was performed on PBMCs. The receptors come from a male donor in good health and CMV-seronegative. Both conserved end residues are part of each CDR3. Fields, in order: CDR3 protein, CDR3 DNA, J gene, clone size, V gene, D gene. D genes are given only for firm matches. Clone size is not always given. Where it is, it says once, few, many or a class for expanded clones.

CASSLGTSGKFENEQFF | TGCGCCAGCAGCCTCGGGACTAGCGGGAAGTTTGAGAATGAGCAGTTCTTC | TRBJ2-1 | - | TRBV5-1 | TRBD2
CASGLDSAQNTEAFF | TGTGCCAGCGGGCTGGACAGCGCACAGAACACTGAAGCTTTCTTT | TRBJ1-1 | - | TRBV28 | -
CASSLFVGGPYEQYF | TGTGCCAGCAGCTTGTTTGTGGGGGGGCCCTACGAGCAGTACTTC | TRBJ2-7 | - | TRBV7-9 | -
CASSDLSGGYEQYF | TGTGCCAGCAGTGATCTTAGCGGGGGTTACGAGCAGTACTTC | TRBJ2-7 | - | TRBV2 | TRBD2
CASSADRAEQYF | TGTGCCAGCAGTGCCGACAGGGCCGAGCAGTACTTC | TRBJ2-7 | - | TRBV6-1 | TRBD1
CATSRALTGHGELFF | TGTGCCACCAGCAGAGCCCTGACAGGGCACGGGGAGCTGTTTTTT | TRBJ2-2 | - | TRBV15 | TRBD1
CASSLAGTSGSREATQYF | TGCGCCAGCAGCTTGGCGGGGACTAGCGGGAGTCGGGAAGCGACCCAGTACTTC | TRBJ2-5 | - | TRBV5-1 | TRBD2
CASSPGLSSYEQYF | TGTGCCAGCAGCCCGGGACTGAGCTCCTACGAGCAGTACTTC | TRBJ2-7 | - | TRBV9 | -
CASSPYTDTQYF | TGTGCCAGCAGCCCCTACACAGATACGCAGTATTTT | TRBJ2-3 | - | TRBV7-9 | -
CASRLHGGTEAFF | TGTGCCAGCAGATTGCACGGGGGCACTGAAGCTTTCTTT | TRBJ1-1 | once | TRBV27 | -
CASKTADTQYF | TGTGCCAGCAAGACTGCAGATACGCAGTATTTT | TRBJ2-3 | - | TRBV2 | -
CASSLGGASAGANQPQHF | TGCGCCAGCAGCTTAGGAGGGGCGAGCGCGGGGGCCAATCAGCCCCAGCATTTT | TRBJ1-5 | - | TRBV5-1 | -
CASLDKTNEKLFF | TGTGCCAGCCTCGACAAGACTAATGAAAAACTGTTTTTT | TRBJ1-4 | - | TRBV6-6 | -
CAATRGYGYTF | TGTGCCGCCACAAGGGGCTATGGCTACACCTTC | TRBJ1-2 | - | TRBV6-1 | -
CASRRTGDPYEQYF | TGTGCCAGCAGACGGACAGGGGACCCTTACGAGCAGTACTTC | TRBJ2-7 | - | TRBV28 | TRBD1
CASGAATSYEQYF | TGTGCCAGCGGAGCGGCGACCTCCTACGAGCAGTACTTC | TRBJ2-7 | once | TRBV6-1 | -
CASGGTAAQETQYF | TGTGCCAGTGGGGGGACGGCCGCACAAGAGACCCAGTACTTC | TRBJ2-5 | - | TRBV19 | -
CASIWGQSNYGYTF | TGTGCCAGCATCTGGGGACAGTCAAACTATGGCTACACCTTC | TRBJ1-2 | - | TRBV6-6 | TRBD1
CASSPRSAGRGYTF | TGTGCCAGTAGTCCCCGCAGCGCCGGGAGGGGCTACACCTTC | TRBJ1-2 | - | TRBV19 | -
CASSLGLAGVVTDTQYF | TGCGCCAGCAGCTTGGGATTAGCGGGAGTTGTGACAGATACGCAGTATTTT | TRBJ2-3 | - | TRBV5-1 | TRBD2
CASRMNRGTPLHF | TGTGCCAGCAGGATGAACAGGGGAACACCCCTCCACTTT | TRBJ1-6 | - | TRBV28 | TRBD1
CASSPAGTANYEQYF | TGCGCCAGCAGCCCCGCCGGGACAGCCAACTACGAGCAGTACTTC | TRBJ2-7 | - | TRBV4-1 | TRBD1
CASSKVKQGAPFSNSPLHF | TGTGCCAGCAGCAAAGTAAAACAGGGGGCTCCTTTTAGTAATTCACCCCTCCACTTT | TRBJ1-6 | - | TRBV21-1 | -
CAWSVHAGGEKLFF | TGTGCCTGGAGTGTACATGCAGGGGGAGAAAAACTGTTTTTT | TRBJ1-4 | - | TRBV30 | TRBD1
CASSYTLAGGSETQYF | TGTGCCAGCAGTTACACACTAGCGGGGGGGAGTGAGACCCAGTACTTC | TRBJ2-5 | - | TRBV6-5 | TRBD2
CASSEITSGRAGKTYNEQFF | TGTGCCAGCAGTGAAATCACTAGCGGGAGGGCCGGGAAAACCTACAATGAGCAGTTCTTC | TRBJ2-1 | - | TRBV2 | TRBD2
CASSLGPVATNEKLFF | TGCGCCAGCAGCCTGGGCCCAGTTGCAACTAATGAAAAACTGTTTTTT | TRBJ1-4 | - | TRBV5-1 | -
CSVRISAKNIQYF | TGCAGCGTGAGAATTTCAGCCAAAAACATTCAGTACTTC | TRBJ2-4 | - | TRBV29-1 | -
CASSYSGEDIETQYF | TGTGCCAGCAGTTATAGCGGGGAGGATATCGAGACCCAGTACTTC | TRBJ2-5 | - | TRBV9 | TRBD2
CASRRGSGEQFF | TGTGCCAGCAGGCGGGGTAGCGGAGAGCAGTTCTTC | TRBJ2-1 | - | TRBV5-4 | -
CASSLAGGGETQYF | TGTGCCAGCAGCTTAGCTGGGGGAGGAGAGACCCAGTACTTC | TRBJ2-5 | - | TRBV7-2 | -
CASSFTSGSVQYF | TGTGCCAGCAGCTTCACTAGCGGGAGTGTGCAGTATTTT | TRBJ2-3 | few | TRBV27 | TRBD2
CASSSGGAVAKNIQYF | TGTGCCAGCAGCTCTGGGGGGGCTGTGGCCAAAAACATTCAGTACTTC | TRBJ2-4 | once | TRBV5-6 | -
CATSRGGDSYEQYF | TGTGCCACCAGCAGAGGGGGAGATTCCTACGAGCAGTACTTC | TRBJ2-7 | few | TRBV15 | -
CASSISGFSYEQYF | TGTGCCAGTAGTATATCTGGCTTTTCCTACGAGCAGTACTTC | TRBJ2-7 | - | TRBV19 | -
CASSSDGRGEQYF | TGTGCCAGCAGCTCGGACGGGAGGGGGGAGCAGTACTTC | TRBJ2-7 | - | TRBV13 | TRBD2
CASSLPASDEQYF | TGTGCCAGCAGCCTCCCAGCTAGTGACGAGCAGTACTTC | TRBJ2-7 | - | TRBV7-2 | -
CASRDGQRGNQPQHF | TGTGCCAGCAGGGACGGACAGCGGGGGAATCAGCCCCAGCATTTT | TRBJ1-5 | few | TRBV2 | -
CATSLEVAGGVTQYF | TGTGCCACCAGCTTAGAAGTAGCGGGAGGTGTGACCCAGTACTTC | TRBJ2-5 | few | TRBV15 | TRBD2
CASSYASTGNYGYTF | TGTGCCAGCAGTTACGCGTCAACAGGAAACTATGGCTACACCTTC | TRBJ1-2 | - | TRBV6-5 | -